This T cell receptor beta chain was found in a study of neoadjuvant anti-PD-1 for oral cavity cancer. Whole-study findings and limits: Each response group had just three patients in TCR analyses.

Trimming removed 4 bases at V and 5 bases at J, with 17 bases between. CDR1 is SGHDN and CDR2 is FVKESK in the germline V gene. The CDR3 is made up of 16 amino acids. As for time point: after neoadjuvant nivolumab, at surgical resection. Libraries were prepared by immunoSEQ multiplex PCR; TCRdb keeps only in-frame clonotypes and omits some of them. The sample has about 10,000 clones; about three fifths are singletons. To note about this clone: Its specificity is not known.

Source: PBMCs, taken after nivolumab (anti-PD-1) treatment. The receptor was isolated from a person aged 40 to 85 with oral cavity squamous cell carcinoma. V gene TRBV14 combines with J gene TRBJ2-2, with D unclear. The chain's CDR3 is CASSRLRGEGTGELFF. The CDR3 DNA reads TGTGCCAGCAGCCGACTCCGAGGTGAAGGAACCGGGGAGCTGTTTTTT. Full variable domain (rest looked up from reference TRBV14 and TRBJ2-2): EAGVTQFPSHSVIEKGQTVTLRCDPISGHDNLYWYRRVMGKEIKFLLHFVKESKQDESGMPNNRFLAERTGGTYSTLKVQPAELEDSGVYFCASSRLRGEGTGELFFGEGSRLTVL.